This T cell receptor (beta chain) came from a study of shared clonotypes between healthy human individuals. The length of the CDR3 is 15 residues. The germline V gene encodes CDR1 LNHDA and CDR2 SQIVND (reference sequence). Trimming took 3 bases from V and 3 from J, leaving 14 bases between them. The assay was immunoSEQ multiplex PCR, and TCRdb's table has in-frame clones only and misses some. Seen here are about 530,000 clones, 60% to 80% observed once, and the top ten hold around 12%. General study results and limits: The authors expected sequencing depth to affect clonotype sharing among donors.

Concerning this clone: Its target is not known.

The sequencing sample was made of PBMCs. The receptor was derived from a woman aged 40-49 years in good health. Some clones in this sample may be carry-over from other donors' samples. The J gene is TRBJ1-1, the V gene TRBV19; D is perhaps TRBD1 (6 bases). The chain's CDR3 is CASSMRGARDTEAFF. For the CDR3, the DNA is TGTGCCAGTAGTATGAGGGGGGCGCGAGACACTGAAGCTTTCTTT.